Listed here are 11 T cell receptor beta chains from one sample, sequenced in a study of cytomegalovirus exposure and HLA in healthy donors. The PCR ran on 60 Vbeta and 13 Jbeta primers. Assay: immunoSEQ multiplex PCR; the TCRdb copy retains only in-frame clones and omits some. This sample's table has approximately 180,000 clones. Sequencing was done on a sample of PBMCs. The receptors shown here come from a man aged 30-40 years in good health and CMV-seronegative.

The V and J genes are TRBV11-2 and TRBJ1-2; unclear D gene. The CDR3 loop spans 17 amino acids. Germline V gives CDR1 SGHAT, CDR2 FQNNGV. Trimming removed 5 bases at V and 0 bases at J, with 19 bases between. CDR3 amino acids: CASSPKTPYSANYGYTF. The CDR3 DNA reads TGTGCCAGCAGCCCGAAGACTCCCTACTCAGCTAACTATGGCTACACCTTC.

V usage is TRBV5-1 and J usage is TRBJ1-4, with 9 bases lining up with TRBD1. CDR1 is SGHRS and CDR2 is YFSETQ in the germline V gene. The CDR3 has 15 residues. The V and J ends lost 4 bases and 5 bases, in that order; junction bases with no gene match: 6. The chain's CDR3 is CASSERTGANEKLFF. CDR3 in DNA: TGCGCCAGCAGCGAACGGACAGGGGCGAATGAAAAACTGTTTTTT.

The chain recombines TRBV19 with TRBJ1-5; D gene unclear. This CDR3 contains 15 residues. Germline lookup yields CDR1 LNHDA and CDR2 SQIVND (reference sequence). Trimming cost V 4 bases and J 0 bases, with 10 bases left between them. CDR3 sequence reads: CASSNPGYSNQPQHF. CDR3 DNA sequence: TGTGCCAGTAGTAACCCGGGGTATAGCAATCAGCCCCAGCATTTT.

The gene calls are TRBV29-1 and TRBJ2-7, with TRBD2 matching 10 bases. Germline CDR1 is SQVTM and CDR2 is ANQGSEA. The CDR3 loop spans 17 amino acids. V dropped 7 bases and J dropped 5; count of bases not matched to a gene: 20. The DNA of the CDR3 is TGCAGCGCAATACCCCGCGGTAAGCTAGCGGGAGCCGACGAGCAGTACTTC. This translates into CSAIPRGKLAGADEQYF.

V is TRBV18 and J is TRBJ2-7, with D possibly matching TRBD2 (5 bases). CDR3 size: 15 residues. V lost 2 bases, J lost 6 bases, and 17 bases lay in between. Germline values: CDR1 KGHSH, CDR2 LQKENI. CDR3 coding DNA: TGTGCCAGCTCACCAGTAAATGGGGAGTCGGGCGAGCAGTACTTC. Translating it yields CASSPVNGESGEQYF. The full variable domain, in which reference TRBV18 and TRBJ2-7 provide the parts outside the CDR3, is NAGVMQNPRHLVRRRGQEARLRCSPMKGHSHVYWYRQLPEEGLKFMVYLQKENIIDESGMPKERFSAEFPKEGPSILRIQQVVRGDSAAYFCASSPVNGESGEQYFGPGTRLTVT.

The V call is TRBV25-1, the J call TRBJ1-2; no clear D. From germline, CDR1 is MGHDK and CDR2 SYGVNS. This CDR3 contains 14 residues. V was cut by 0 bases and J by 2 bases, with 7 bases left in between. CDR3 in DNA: TGTGCCAGCAGTGAATACGGCGGCAACTATGGCTACACCTTC. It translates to CASSEYGGNYGYTF.

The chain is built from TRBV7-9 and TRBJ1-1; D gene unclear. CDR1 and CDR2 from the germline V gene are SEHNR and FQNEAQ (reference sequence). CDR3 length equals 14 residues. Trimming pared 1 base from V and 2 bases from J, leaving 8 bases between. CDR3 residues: CASSLVYSNTEAFF. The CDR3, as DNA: TGTGCCAGCAGCTTAGTATACAGTAACACTGAAGCTTTCTTT. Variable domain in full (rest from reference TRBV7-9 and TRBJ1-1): DTGVSQNPRHKITKRGQNVTFRCDPISEHNRLYWYRQTLGQGPEFLTYFQNEAQLEKSRLLSDRFSAERPKGSFSTLEIQRTEQGDSAMYLCASSLVYSNTEAFFGQGTRLTVV.

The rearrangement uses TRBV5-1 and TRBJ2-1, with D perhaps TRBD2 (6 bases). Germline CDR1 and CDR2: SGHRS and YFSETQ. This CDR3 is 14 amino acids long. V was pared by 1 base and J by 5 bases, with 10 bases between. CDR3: CASSLSGGDNEQFF. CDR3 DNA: TGCGCCAGCAGCTTGAGCGGAGGGGACAATGAGCAGTTCTTC.

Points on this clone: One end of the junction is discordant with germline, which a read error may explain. The DNA of the CDR3 is TGTGCCAGTAGCGGTGACGGACAGGGACGTAACCCTAGCAATCAGTCCCAGCATTTT. It codes for CASSGDGQGRNPSNQSQHF. The J gene is TRBJ1-5, the V gene TRBV19; 8 bases fit TRBD1. This CDR3 contains 19 residues. Germline V CDR1 and CDR2: LNHDA, SQIVND (reference sequence). Full variable domain (missing parts from reference TRBV19 and TRBJ1-5): DGGITQSPKYLFRKEGQNVTLSCEQNLNHDAMYWYRQDPGQGLRLIYYSQIVNDFQKGDIAEGYSVSREKKESFPLTVTSAQKNPTAFYLCASSGDGQGRNPSNQSQHFGDGTRLSIL.

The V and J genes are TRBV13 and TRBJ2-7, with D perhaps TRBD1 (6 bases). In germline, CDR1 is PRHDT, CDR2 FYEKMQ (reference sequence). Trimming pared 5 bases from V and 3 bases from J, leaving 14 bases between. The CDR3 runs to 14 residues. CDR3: CASSPVGHIYEQYF. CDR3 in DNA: TGTGCCAGCAGCCCCGTGGGACACATCTACGAGCAGTACTTC.

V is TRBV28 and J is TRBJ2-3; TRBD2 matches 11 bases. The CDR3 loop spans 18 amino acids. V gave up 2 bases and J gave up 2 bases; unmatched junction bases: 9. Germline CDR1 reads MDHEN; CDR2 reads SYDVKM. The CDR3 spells CASSLRVLSGRVTDTQYF. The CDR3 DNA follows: TGTGCCAGCAGTTTAAGAGTCCTTAGCGGGAGGGTCACAGATACGCAGTATTTT.